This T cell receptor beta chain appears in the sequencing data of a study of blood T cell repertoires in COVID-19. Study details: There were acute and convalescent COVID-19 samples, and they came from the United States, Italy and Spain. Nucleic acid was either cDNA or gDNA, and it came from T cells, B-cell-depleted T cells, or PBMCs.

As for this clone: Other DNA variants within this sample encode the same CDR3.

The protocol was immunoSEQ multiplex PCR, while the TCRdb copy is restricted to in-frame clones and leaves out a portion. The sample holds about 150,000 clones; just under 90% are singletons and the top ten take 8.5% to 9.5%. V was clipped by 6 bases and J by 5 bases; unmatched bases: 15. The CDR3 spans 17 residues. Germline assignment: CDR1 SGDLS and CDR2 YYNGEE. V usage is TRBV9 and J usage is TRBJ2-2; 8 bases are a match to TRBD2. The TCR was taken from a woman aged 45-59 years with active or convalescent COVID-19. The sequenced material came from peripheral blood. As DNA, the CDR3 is TGTGCCAGCACCCCGGGACTAGGGGACGTAAGGACCGGGGAGCTGTTTTTT. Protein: CASTPGLGDVRTGELFF. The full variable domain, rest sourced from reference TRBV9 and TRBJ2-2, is DSGVTQTPKHLITATGQRVTLRCSPRSGDLSVYWYQQSLDQGLQFLIQYYNGEERAKGNILERFSAQQFPDLHSELNLSSLELGDSALYFCASTPGLGDVRTGELFFGEGSRLTVL.